This entry features one TCR beta chain sequence. Some clones are missing from TCRdb's copy, which holds only in-frame ones; the method was immunoSEQ multiplex PCR. The sample shows over 250,000 clones, roughly nine tenths of them seen only once. CDR1 is SGHRS, CDR2 YFSETQ, per germline. V lost 0 bases and J lost 8, with 21 bases in between. This CDR3 has 17 amino acids. This sample stems from a study of blood T cell repertoires in COVID-19. Study background: The origin of the acute and convalescent COVID-19 samples was the United States, Italy and Spain.

The chain recombines TRBV5-1 with TRBJ2-1, with D tentatively TRBD2 (5 bases). This receptor was obtained from a woman in her forties or fifties who had recovered from COVID-19. The source material was PBMCs or T cells enriched from blood (not recorded which). The CDR3 protein is CASSLDLAGRGSDEQFF. In DNA form, the CDR3 reads TGCGCCAGCAGCTTGGACCTAGCTGGACGAGGGAGCGATGAGCAGTTCTTC.